These T cell receptor beta chains were read from a single sample in a study of blood T cell repertoires in COVID-19. Produced via immunoSEQ multiplex PCR; TCRdb's table is partial and in-frame only. The sample shows about 180,000 clones, around 88% of them seen only once. Specimen: peripheral blood. These receptors were taken from a woman aged 25-40 years with acute or convalescent COVID-19. CDR3s include the opening cysteine and the closing phenylalanine or tryptophan. The D gene is left open where the match is weak. Only part of the rows carry a size: once, few, many, or a class if the clone is expanded.

v_call	j_call	d_call	clone_size	cdr3_aa	cdr3_nt
TRBV12-3/TRBV12-4	TRBJ1-1	NA	NA	CASFHRVGAFF	TGTGCCAGCTTCCACAGGGTCGGAGCTTTCTTT
TRBV3-1/TRBV3-2	TRBJ2-6	NA	NA	CASSQASGANVLTF	TGTGCCAGCAGCCAGGCCTCTGGGGCCAACGTCCTGACTTTC
TRBV7-8	TRBJ2-1	TRBD2	NA	CASSLVGLAGVGEQFF	TGTGCCAGCAGCTTAGTAGGACTAGCGGGAGTAGGCGAGCAGTTCTTC
TRBV11-1	TRBJ1-1	NA	NA	CASSSFPVTEAFF	TGTGCCAGCAGTTCATTCCCGGTGACTGAAGCTTTCTTT
TRBV4-1	TRBJ1-5	NA	NA	CASSQDLAGVQHF	TGCGCCAGCAGCCAAGATCTGGCCGGAGTCCAGCATTTT
TRBV5-1	TRBJ1-4	TRBD1	NA	CASSFGQGAEKLFF	TGCGCCAGCAGCTTCGGACAGGGGGCGGAAAAACTGTTTTTT
TRBV6-6	TRBJ2-5	NA	NA	CASRASEETQYF	TGTGCCAGCCGGGCTAGCGAAGAGACCCAGTACTTC
TRBV5-1	TRBJ2-3	TRBD2	once	CASSVVASGTQYF	TGCGCCAGCAGCGTGGTCGCTAGCGGGACGCAGTATTTT
TRBV4-2	TRBJ2-3	TRBD2	NA	CASSQVASGNGDTQYF	TGTGCCAGCAGCCAAGTCGCTAGCGGGAATGGAGATACGCAGTATTTT
TRBV2	TRBJ2-7	NA	NA	CASSELGGSSYEQYF	TGTGCCAGCAGTGAACTAGGAGGGTCCTCCTACGAGCAGTACTTC
TRBV11-3	TRBJ2-2	TRBD2	NA	CASSLDHGEGPGELFF	TGTGCCAGCAGCTTAGATCATGGGGAGGGCCCCGGGGAGCTGTTTTTT
TRBV5-4	TRBJ1-1	NA	few	CASSPDRGRGREAFF	TGTGCCAGCAGCCCTGACAGAGGCCGAGGAAGGGAAGCTTTCTTT
TRBV14	TRBJ1-1	NA	NA	CASSQGRGAGIEAFF	TGTGCCAGCAGCCAAGGGCGGGGGGCAGGGATTGAAGCTTTCTTT
TRBV2	TRBJ1-6	TRBD1	NA	CASEGQENSPLHF	TGTGCCAGCGAGGGACAGGAAAATTCACCCCTCCACTTT
TRBV4-1	TRBJ2-6	NA	NA	CASSQDPGDLSGANVLTF	TGCGCCAGCAGCCAAGATCCGGGGGACCTCTCTGGGGCCAACGTCCTGACTTTC
TRBV19	TRBJ2-2	NA	NA	CASSTATSYGELFF	TGTGCCAGTAGTACAGCGACTAGTTACGGGGAGCTGTTTTTT
TRBV30	TRBJ2-7	NA	NA	CAWKRFSYEQYF	TGTGCCTGGAAGAGATTCTCCTACGAGCAGTACTTC
TRBV6-5	TRBJ1-5	NA	NA	CASREESYSNQPQHF	TGTGCCAGCCGGGAGGAGAGTTATAGCAATCAGCCCCAGCATTTT
TRBV2	TRBJ1-2	NA	NA	CASSILNYGYTF	TGTGCCAGCAGTATCCTGAACTATGGCTACACCTTC
TRBV5-1	TRBJ2-3	TRBD2	once	CASRLAASTDTQYF	TGCGCCAGCAGACTAGCGGCTAGCACAGATACGCAGTATTTT
TRBV18	TRBJ2-1	TRBD2	NA	CASSPRGREDYNEQFF	TGTGCCAGCTCTCCACGGGGGCGGGAGGACTACAATGAGCAGTTCTTC
TRBV5-1	TRBJ1-1	NA	NA	CASSLHRATTEAFF	TGCGCCAGCAGCTTGCACAGGGCGACCACTGAAGCTTTCTTT
TRBV7-9	TRBJ1-5	NA	NA	CASSLADIGQPQHF	TGTGCCAGCAGCTTAGCGGACATTGGTCAGCCCCAGCATTTT
TRBV7-2	TRBJ2-1	NA	NA	CASSLTGDSYNEQFF	TGTGCCAGCAGCTTAACCGGGGACTCCTACAATGAGCAGTTCTTC
TRBV3-1/TRBV3-2	TRBJ2-7	NA	NA	CASSPSDGSNEQYF	TGTGCCAGCAGCCCGTCTGACGGGAGTAACGAGCAGTACTTC
TRBV18	TRBJ2-1	NA	NA	CASSPNSYNEQFF	TGTGCCAGCTCACCCAACTCCTACAATGAGCAGTTCTTC
TRBV25-1	TRBJ2-5	NA	NA	CARRADRKTQYF	TGTGCCAGGAGGGCCGATCGGAAGACCCAGTACTTC
TRBV11-2	TRBJ2-6	NA	NA	CASSRYNSGANVLTF	TGTGCCAGCAGCCGTTACAACTCTGGGGCCAACGTCCTGACTTTC
TRBV14	TRBJ2-7	NA	NA	CASSPGGRELRYEQYF	TGTGCCAGCAGCCCCGGGGGGCGGGAGCTGAGATACGAGCAGTACTTC
TRBV2	TRBJ2-1	NA	NA	CASLRVGSNEQFF	TGTGCCAGCCTGAGGGTAGGTAGCAATGAGCAGTTCTTC
TRBV5-1	TRBJ2-3	TRBD2	NA	CASSSILAGLGEDTQYF	TGCGCCAGCAGCTCGATACTAGCGGGGCTCGGTGAGGATACGCAGTATTTT
TRBV7-9	TRBJ2-2	NA	NA	CASSFDTGELFF	TGTGCCAGCAGCTTCGACACCGGGGAGCTGTTTTTT
TRBV5-1	TRBJ1-2	TRBD1	NA	CASSESGTDYGYTF	TGCGCCAGCAGCGAGTCCGGGACAGATTATGGCTACACCTTC
TRBV19	TRBJ2-1	TRBD2	NA	CASSIVAGLASDEQFF	TGTGCCAGTAGTATTGTTGCGGGACTAGCCTCTGACGAGCAGTTCTTC
TRBV19	TRBJ1-3	NA	NA	CASSAYSGNTIYF	TGTGCCAGTAGTGCCTACTCTGGAAACACCATATATTTT
TRBV6-5	TRBJ1-5	TRBD1	NA	CASSVGQPQPQHF	TGTGCCAGCAGCGTGGGACAGCCCCAGCCCCAGCATTTT
TRBV7-7	TRBJ2-3	NA	NA	CASSLGTFTDTQYF	TGTGCTAGCAGCTTGGGGACATTCACAGATACGCAGTATTTT
TRBV23-1	TRBJ2-7	NA	NA	CASSQSGRAPYEQYF	TGCGCCAGCAGTCAATCGGGCAGGGCCCCCTACGAGCAGTACTTC
TRBV14	TRBJ2-7	TRBD1	NA	CASSQGTGHTYEQYF	TGTGCCAGCAGCCAGGGGACAGGGCATACCTACGAGCAGTACTTC
TRBV24-1	TRBJ2-5	TRBD2	NA	CATSDREAGSQETQYF	TGTGCCACCAGTGACCGAGAAGCGGGAAGCCAAGAGACCCAGTACTTC
TRBV10-2	TRBJ2-7	TRBD2	NA	CASSGSGGYEQYF	TGCGCCAGCAGTGGGAGCGGGGGGTACGAGCAGTACTTC
TRBV3-1/TRBV3-2	TRBJ1-1	NA	NA	CASSQILNTEAFF	TGTGCCAGCAGCCAAATATTGAACACTGAAGCTTTCTTT
TRBV7-2	TRBJ1-2	TRBD1	NA	CASRETGGAMIGGYTF	TGTGCCAGCAGGGAGACAGGGGGCGCGATGATCGGTGGCTACACCTTC
TRBV6-5	TRBJ2-1	NA	NA	CASRIQPQVDNEQFF	TGTGCCAGCAGGATACAGCCGCAAGTCGACAATGAGCAGTTCTTC
TRBV12-3/TRBV12-4	TRBJ1-2	NA	once	CASSLGGLYGYTF	TGTGCCAGCAGTTTAGGGGGCCTATATGGCTACACCTTC
TRBV20-1	TRBJ1-4	NA	NA	CSASGGGSVKLFF	TGCAGTGCTAGTGGGGGGGGCTCTGTAAAACTGTTTTTT
TRBV28	TRBJ2-7	TRBD1	once	CASTKGQAFSYEQYF	TGTGCCAGCACGAAGGGACAGGCCTTCTCCTACGAGCAGTACTTC
TRBV7-2	TRBJ1-6	NA	NA	CASSQGSYNSPLHF	TGTGCCAGCAGCCAGGGTTCCTATAATTCACCCCTCCACTTT
TRBV20-1	TRBJ2-5	NA	NA	CSAQYWATQYF	TGCAGTGCTCAATATTGGGCGACCCAGTACTTC
TRBV28	TRBJ1-1	TRBD1	NA	CASSLTGGSPEAFF	TGTGCCAGCAGTTTGACAGGGGGGAGTCCTGAAGCTTTCTTT
TRBV2	TRBJ2-1	NA	NA	CASRDSGFHNEQFF	TGTGCCAGCAGGGACTCGGGCTTCCACAATGAGCAGTTCTTC